This TCR beta chain comes out of a study of T cell responses to AZD1222 COVID-19 vaccine (dated by TCRdb to about 2021). In terms of the full investigation: Because spike-specific TCR depth and breadth did not differ between the two schedules, AZD1222 recipients who got a second dose at roughly 4 weeks were pooled with those who got a second dose at roughly 12 weeks. A total of 233 trial participants underwent TCR sequencing, of whom about 200 received two doses of AZD1222 and about 26 received two doses of the MenACWY control vaccine. Trial participants were enrolled by age into 18-55, 56-69 and 70-plus year subgroups, with 148, 28 and 57 TCR-sequenced participants respectively.

General study outcomes and caveats: Reportedly, close to half of the unique spike-specific TCRs recognized epitopes lying outside the regions that are mutated in the B.1.351 and B.1.1.7 variants. Spike-specific TCR breadth and depth rose significantly after two AZD1222 doses compared with day 0 and with MenACWY recipients. Because no samples from the day 14 peak response were available, repertoires could be characterized only after the peak T cell response. Conclusions about previously exposed vaccinees are limited because only five to seven AZD1222 recipients were SARS-CoV-2 seropositive at baseline. The whole spike protein was spanned by vaccine-associated CD4 TCRs, and dominant responses were seen in regions 160-218 and 743-854. Participants were mostly white British, with more females than males. The authors suggested clonal diversity may have been underestimated. The 56-69-year group was small, and its depth increase did not reach significance, likely because of low power.

With regard to this clone: Its antigen is unknown. Base-call qualities are not available, and no considerably larger clone is one nucleotide away.

The CDR3 regions of human TCRbeta chains were subjected to immunosequencing. Under the source paper's analysis protocol: Repertoire TCRs were matched against a reference library of SARS-CoV-2-specific TCRs generated with the MIRA antigen-specificity platform. Breadth was defined as the fraction of unique TCRs that were SARS-CoV-2-associated. Depth was defined as the fraction of total T cells that were SARS-CoV-2-associated. Using the MIRA data, every spike-specific TCR was mapped to the spike region that the TCR reacted to and assigned to either a CD4 or a CD8 class. Log10-transformed breadth and depth values were compared by one-way ANOVA with Sidak's multiple comparisons tests. TCRdb obtained this table from immuneACCESS and retained in-frame rearrangements with V and J assigned. These tables miss some clones; where compared with another copy, unresolved V genes account for less than half of the shortfall, and the remainder is unexplained. That table supplies the V and J calls and clone size; D and trimming were determined from the DNA. The sample table lists some 170,000 clones, around 90% of them with a count of one. The ten largest clonotypes hold 1.6% of the sample.

The label giving this sample's time point can be read as: baseline before first vaccination. Vaccinee samples were obtained from the UK trials COV001 and COV002, which included a single-blind randomized controlled phase 2/3 trial of AZD1222 (ChAdOx1 nCoV-19) in healthy adults. For TCRbeta chain sequencing, PBMC samples were collected from trial participants at day 0 and at day 28 after the second dose. Specimen: peripheral blood, collected on day 0 of AZD1222 vaccination. This TCR was sampled from an adult in good health.

The encoded CDR3 is CASSPRPNSNQPQHF. The DNA reads as follows: TGTGCCAGCTCACCACGTCCCAATAGCAATCAGCCCCAGCATTTT. Here the chain combines TRBV18 and TRBJ1-5; no D gene can be assigned with confidence. V is clipped by 1 base and J by 0 bases, and the sequence between their germline boundaries is 7 bases long. From the cysteine up to the phenylalanine, the CDR3 has a length of 15 residues. CDR3 DNA only is kept here, 45 bases in frame from base 1. CDR1 KGHSH and CDR2 LQKENI were looked up in the germline V gene.